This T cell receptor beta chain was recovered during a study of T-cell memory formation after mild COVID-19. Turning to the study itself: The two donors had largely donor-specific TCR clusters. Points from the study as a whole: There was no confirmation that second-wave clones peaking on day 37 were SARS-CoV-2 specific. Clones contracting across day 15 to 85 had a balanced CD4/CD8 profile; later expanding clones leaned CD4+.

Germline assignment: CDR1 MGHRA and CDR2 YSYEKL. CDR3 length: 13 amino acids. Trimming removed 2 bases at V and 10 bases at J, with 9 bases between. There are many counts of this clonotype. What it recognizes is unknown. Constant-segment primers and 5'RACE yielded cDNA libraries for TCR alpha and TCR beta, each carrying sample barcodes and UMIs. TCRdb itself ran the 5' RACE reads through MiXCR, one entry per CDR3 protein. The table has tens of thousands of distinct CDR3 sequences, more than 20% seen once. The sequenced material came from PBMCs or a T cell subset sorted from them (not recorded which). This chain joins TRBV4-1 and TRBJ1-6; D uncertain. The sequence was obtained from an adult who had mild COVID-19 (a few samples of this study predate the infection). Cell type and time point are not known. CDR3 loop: CASSQLVLSPLHF. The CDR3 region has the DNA TGCGCCAGCAGCCAACTCGTCTTGTCACCCCTCCACTTT.